A selection of T cell receptor beta chains follows, all from one sample in a study of ipilimumab plus nivolumab after autologous stem cell transplantation. Method: immunoSEQ multiplex PCR; TCRdb's copy keeps in-frame clones and lacks some. The sample lists 20,000 to 25,000 clones; over 70% were seen once. The sample was PBMCs, taken in a trial of ipilimumab plus nivolumab as post-transplant consolidation. All receptors derive from a male donor with diffuse large B-cell lymphoma. Both conserved end residues are trimmed from each CDR3.

V	J	CDR3
TRBV7-3	TRBJ2-7	ASSHSAGGYEQY
TRBV5-1	TRBJ2-7	ASSLWTFSYEQY
TRBV9	TRBJ2-4	ASSEALAGGYSKNIQY
TRBV5-8	TRBJ2-5	ASSIGTLKETQY
TRBV2	TRBJ2-1	ASSGQAYNEQF
TRBV5-8	TRBJ1-1	ASSLEGGPKIEAF
TRBV29-1	TRBJ1-6	SVAGSLESPLH
TRBV28	TRBJ2-1	ATFRYNEQF
TRBV28	TRBJ1-1	ASRPPTTEAF
TRBV5-1	TRBJ1-2	ASSPAGSTRAYGYT
TRBV6-5	TRBJ2-1	ASRETPRYNGQF
TRBV11-2	TRBJ1-1	ASSLLGLGTGGTNTEAF
TRBV18	TRBJ1-5	ASSGMPSNQPQH
TRBV19	TRBJ1-1	ASRDILGITEAF
TRBV27	TRBJ1-6	ASSLGSYNSPLH
TRBV7-2	TRBJ2-3	ASSWVETEGDTQY
TRBV5-1	TRBJ2-7	ASSLAREQY
TRBV29-1	TRBJ1-2	SVGTPGGPYGYT
TRBV28	TRBJ2-1	ASSTTGGEQF
TRBV5-6	TRBJ1-6	ASSPQGGTIGYNSPLH
TRBV6-5	TRBJ2-7	ASRSTYEQY
TRBV5-1	TRBJ1-2	ASSTLDRPDGYT
TRBV6-5	TRBJ1-4	ASSYARVNEKLF
TRBV29-1	TRBJ1-1	SAIPTGGNTEAF
TRBV7-9	TRBJ2-7	ASSLGTTYEQY
TRBV7-9	TRBJ2-2	ASSLGPGKEAGELF
TRBV6-1	TRBJ2-7	ATKIRTGGAYEQY
TRBV4-1	TRBJ2-1	ASSHYRDNEQF
TRBV18	TRBJ2-7	ASSPWDHTGEQY
TRBV2	TRBJ2-3	ASRQGRTDTQY
TRBV5-1	TRBJ1-4	ASSGGVATNEKLF
TRBV7-2	TRBJ1-1	ASYALGLLNTEAF
TRBV5-1	TRBJ1-2	ASSLGAGGNPNYGYT
TRBV7-9	TRBJ2-5	ASSLGTGGWEETQY
TRBV4-3	TRBJ2-3	ASSQDFGAGERADTQY
TRBV9	TRBJ2-7	ASSLTSGAAYEQY
TRBV15	TRBJ2-3	ATSILANTDTQY
TRBV6-1	TRBJ1-1	ASKEVAEAF
TRBV5-4	TRBJ1-2	ASSVDRAGMDYGYT
TRBV6-6	TRBJ2-1	ASSALAAGSYNEQF
TRBV27	TRBJ2-5	ASRSSRGWQETQY
TRBV5-1	TRBJ1-2	ASSADRGEALSNGYT
TRBV11-1	TRBJ2-1	ASSQGSSYNEQF
TRBV11-2	TRBJ1-1	ASSPQGQLNTEAF
TRBV5-1	TRBJ2-3	ASSLNPGLGSPDTQY
TRBV11-1	TRBJ2-2	ASRLGTGNTGELF
TRBV4-1	TRBJ2-5	ASSQEPWQGGETQY
TRBV7-2	TRBJ1-1	ASSLVLGTEAF
TRBV4-3	TRBJ2-3	ASSHDRGSDTQY
TRBV19	TRBJ2-5	ASNRDGYERETQY
TRBV19	TRBJ1-5	ASRGRGAQDQPQH
TRBV18	TRBJ2-7	ASSRGTGVSEQY
TRBV6-5	TRBJ1-2	ASSYLTPASNYGYT
TRBV19	TRBJ2-1	ATGTRSNEQF
TRBV18	TRBJ2-3	ASSPPSADTQY